This entry concerns a single T cell receptor (beta chain). The data derive from a study of T cell changes during pregnancy in multiple sclerosis. V was pared by 5 bases and J by 8 bases, with 24 bases between. The CDR3 is made up of 17 amino acids. Germline CDR1 LNHNV, CDR2 YYDKDF (reference sequence). Profiling relied on immunoSEQ multiplex PCR, and the TCRdb table lists in-frame clones only, not all of them. Among 30,000 to 45,000 clones, 70% to 90% were seen once, and the ten largest hold 0.5% to 0.65%. The sequence was collected from a female donor with multiple sclerosis, enrolled in a pregnancy study. The chain uses TRBV15 and TRBJ1-4; perhaps TRBD1 as D (6 bases). Specimen: CD4+ T cells from peripheral blood mononuclear cells, collected in the first trimester of pregnancy. The CDR3 sequence: CATSQLPALGGWEKLFF. In DNA, the CDR3 is TGTGCCACCAGCCAGCTCCCTGCCTTAGGGGGTTGGGAAAAACTGTTTTTT.